These 12 T cell receptor beta chains share one sample of origin, sequenced in a study of T cell responses to AZD1222 COVID-19 vaccine. TCRdb keeps only in-frame clones here, not all; method: immunoSEQ multiplex PCR. Of some 130,000 clones listed, 88% are singletons. Source: peripheral blood, taken on day 0 of MenACWY control vaccination. The receptors were gathered from an adult in good health.

This clone was detected only once. The CDR3 loop is CSVYRDYPHNEQFF. CDR3 coding DNA: TGCAGCGTTTACCGGGACTACCCCCACAATGAGCAGTTCTTC. The chain has TRBV29-1 and TRBJ2-1, with TRBD2 matching over 7 bases. This CDR3 has 14 amino acids. The germline gives CDR1 SQVTM, CDR2 ANQGSEA. V lost 5 bases and J lost 5; bases outside the gene matches: 9.

This CDR3 is CASSPVLAETQYF. DNA of the CDR3: TGTGCCAGCAGCCCCGTACTGGCGGAGACCCAGTACTTC. The J gene is TRBJ2-5, the V gene TRBV3-1 (or the pseudogene TRBV3-2); unclear D gene. The V and J ends lost 4 bases and 5 bases respectively, with 11 bases between them. This CDR3 has 13 amino acids. Germline V lookup: CDR1 LGHDT, CDR2 YNNKEL (reference sequence).

This chain joins TRBV19 and TRBJ2-1; D tentatively reads TRBD1 or TRBD2 (6 bases each). The germline V gene has CDR1 LNHDA and CDR2 SQIVND (reference sequence). The CDR3 loop spans 13 amino acids. Trimming stripped 6 bases from V and 6 bases from J, with 12 bases between. This CDR3 reads CASRREGGNEQFF. Here the CDR3 DNA reads TGTGCCAGTAGACGAGAGGGGGGCAATGAGCAGTTCTTC.

This sequence joins TRBV28 and TRBJ1-2, with 7 nucleotides matching TRBD1. The CDR3 spans 21 residues. Trimming cost V 1 base and J 0 bases; bases outside gene matches: 20. In germline, CDR1 is MDHEN, CDR2 SYDVKM. CDR3 sequence (DNA): TGTGCCAGCAGTTTATTTCTCCTGATGGGTAACTCGGACAGGTCTAACTATGGCTACACCTTC. Protein sequence: CASSLFLLMGNSDRSNYGYTF.

The chain is built from TRBV12-3 or TRBV12-4 and TRBJ1-2; the match to TRBD1 covers 7 bases. Losses at the gene ends were 6 bases for V and 8 bases for J; bases not matched to a gene: 6. The CDR3 has 12 residues. The CDR3 DNA reads TGTGCCAGCAGACGGACAGGAGGGGGCTACACCTTC. Translated, it gives CASRRTGGGYTF.

In its sample, this clone was seen once. The V call is TRBV5-1, the J call TRBJ1-2, with D hard to call. From germline, CDR1 is SGHRS and CDR2 YFSETQ. The V and J ends lost 5 bases and 0 bases respectively, with 11 bases between them. The CDR3 covers 14 residues. CDR3 coding DNA: TGCGCCAGCAGTCCCAGCGGAGCTAACTATGGCTACACCTTC. Amino acids: CASSPSGANYGYTF.

The genes are TRBV24-1 and TRBJ1-5; 9 nucleotides match TRBD1. The CDR3 totals 14 residues. The V gene end was trimmed by 3 bases and the J gene end by 6 bases; junction bases not matched to a gene: 2. The germline CDR1 and CDR2 sequences are KGHDR and SFDVKD. The CDR3 nucleotides are TGTGCCACCAGTGATGAGACAGGGGGTCAGCCCCAGCATTTT. This gives the protein CATSDETGGQPQHF.

This rearrangement joins TRBV7-3 to TRBJ2-1, with D possibly matching TRBD1 (5 bases). V was cut by 5 bases and J by 6 bases, with 17 bases left in between. The germline V gene has CDR1 SGHTA and CDR2 FQGTGA. There are 15 residues in the CDR3. The CDR3 loop is CASSRSQGIGNEQFF. In nucleotides, the CDR3 is TGTGCCAGCAGCCGAAGTCAGGGAATCGGCAATGAGCAGTTCTTC.

This clone was counted once. The J gene is TRBJ1-6, the V gene TRBV15, with TRBD1 as a possible D gene (5 bases). The CDR3 is 12 amino acids. The germline CDR1 and CDR2 sequences are LNHNV and YYDKDF (reference sequence). V dropped 3 bases and J dropped 8 bases, with 5 bases sitting between them. This chain's CDR3 is CATSRGDSPLHF. The CDR3 nucleotides read TGTGCCACCAGCAGGGGGGATTCACCCCTCCACTTT.

The chain links TRBV29-1 to TRBJ1-1, with 9 nucleotides matching TRBD1. Trimming removed 0 bases from V and 5 bases from J; junction bases left unmatched: 10. Germline-derived CDR1 and CDR2 are SQVTM and ANQGSEA. The CDR3 covers 16 residues. The CDR3 region is CSVEDPGTGWDTEAFF. CDR3 DNA: TGCAGCGTTGAAGATCCGGGGACAGGGTGGGATACTGAAGCTTTCTTT.

The CDR3 loop is CASSPGQGSSYNEQFF. CDR3 bases: TGCGCCAGCAGCCCGGGACAGGGAAGCTCCTACAATGAGCAGTTCTTC. The chain uses TRBV5-1 and TRBJ2-1; 9 bases agree with TRBD1. The V and J ends lost 4 bases and 0 bases, in that order; junction bases with no gene match: 5. Germline V CDR1 and CDR2: SGHRS, YFSETQ. The CDR3 consists of 16 residues.

The count of this clone is one. The chain joins TRBV5-1 to TRBJ1-1, with a possible D match to TRBD1 (6 bases). There are 13 residues in the CDR3. In germline, CDR1 is SGHRS, CDR2 YFSETQ. V lost 3 bases and J 1 base, leaving 7 bases between the germline ends. This chain's CDR3 is CASSWGQNTEAFF. CDR3 sequence (DNA): TGCGCCAGCAGCTGGGGACAGAACACTGAAGCTTTCTTT.